The 30 T cell receptor beta chains presented below share a single source sample, sequenced in a study of a mutant IDH1 vaccine in newly diagnosed glioma. Regarding time point: week 5, during vaccination. Every single dose of the vaccine, 300 ug of mutant IDH1 20-mer peptide, came with topical imiquimod. Clones were sequenced by immunoSEQ multiplex PCR, and TCRdb holds only the in-frame ones, with some missing. The table shows about 27,000 clones, with approximately 80% occurring only once. Their antigens remain unidentified. This material consisted of PBMCs, taken from a glioma patient whose treatment included an IDH1 peptide vaccine. These receptors all come from a man aged 35 to 55 with glioma. Some clones in this sample may be carry-over from other donors' samples.

The chain links TRBV19 to TRBJ2-7, with D possibly called TRBD1 or TRBD2 (5 bases each). Germline V gene data show CDR1 as LNHDA and CDR2 as SQIVND (reference sequence). V lost 10 bases, J lost 3 bases, and 10 bases lay in between. The length of the CDR3 is 11 residues. CDR3 sequence reads: CATGTSYEQYF. Written as DNA, the CDR3 is TGTGCCACCGGGACGAGCTACGAGCAGTACTTC.

CDR3 bases: TGTGCCAGCAGCTTGGCGGCCAGACAAGAGACCCAGTACTTC. Amino acid sequence: CASSLAARQETQYF. V and J are TRBV5-4 and TRBJ2-5, with D unclear. Germline V CDR1 and CDR2: SGHNT, YYREEE (reference sequence). Deletions cut 0 bases from V and 2 bases from J, with 8 bases between. The CDR3 loop spans 14 amino acids.

The V and J genes are TRBV5-8 and TRBJ1-1; maybe TRBD1 (6 bases). V lost 4 bases and J 1 base, leaving 11 bases between the germline ends. The CDR3 has 14 residues. Germline values: CDR1 SGHTS, CDR2 YDEGEE. The CDR3 spells CASSPRDKNTEAFF. CDR3 nucleotides: TGTGCCAGCAGCCCCCGGGACAAGAACACTGAAGCTTTCTTT. The whole variable domain, filled in from reference TRBV5-8 and TRBJ1-1, reads EAGVTQSPTHLIKTRGQQATLRCSPISGHTSVYWYQQALGLGLQFLLWYDEGEERNRGNFPPRFSGRQFPNYSSELNVNALELEDSALYLCASSPRDKNTEAFFGQGTRLTVV.

The chain combines TRBV4-2 with TRBJ2-5; D is possibly TRBD2 (6 bases). V shed 6 bases and J shed 2 bases, with 13 bases lying between them. The CDR3 runs 14 residues. In germline, CDR1 is LGHNA, CDR2 YNFKEQ. The CDR3 coding sequence is TGTGCCAGCAGTGATCGCGGGGAACAAGAGACCCAGTACTTC. The encoded protein is CASSDRGEQETQYF.

The rearrangement joins TRBV6-1 to TRBJ1-2; tentatively, D is TRBD1 (6 bases). This CDR3 comprises 13 residues. The V gene's germline CDR1 is MNHNS and CDR2 SASEGT. V was cut by 7 bases and J by 7 bases, with 16 bases left in between. As DNA, the CDR3 is TGTGCCAGCATGCGTCAGGGGCTTGGTGGCTACACCTTC. It is translated as CASMRQGLGGYTF.

This clone showed up just a few times. The chain couples TRBV19 to TRBJ1-1; no reliable D call. Germline CDR1 LNHDA, CDR2 SQIVND (reference sequence). The V and J ends lost 5 bases and 5 bases respectively, with 6 bases between them. The CDR3 sequence is 11 residues long. CDR3 sequence (DNA): TGTGCCAGTAGTTTCCTGACTGAAGCTTTCTTT. Encoded protein: CASSFLTEAFF.

This chain joins TRBV7-2 and TRBJ1-1; D may be TRBD1 (6 bases). The V gene lost 5 bases and the J gene lost 1 base, with 14 bases spanning the gap. The CDR3 is 15 amino acids. From germline, CDR1 is SGHTA and CDR2 FQGNSA. CDR3 sequence: CASSRTGGPNTEAFF. CDR3 coding DNA: TGTGCCAGCAGCCGTACGGGGGGCCCGAACACTGAAGCTTTCTTT.

This clone has only a few counts. The rearrangement links TRBV14 to TRBJ1-6; D gene uncertain. CDR1 and CDR2 (germline): SGHDN, FVKESK. Trimming removed 2 bases from V and 6 bases from J, with 2 bases in between. CDR3 length: 12 residues. CDR3 nucleotides: TGTGCCAGCAGCCAATCTAATTCACCCCTCCACTTT. As protein: CASSQSNSPLHF.

V gene TRBV9 combines with J gene TRBJ2-1; either TRBD1 or TRBD2 may fit D (5 bases each). Germline CDR1 SGDLS, CDR2 YYNGEE. Trimming took 4 bases from V and 2 from J, leaving 13 bases between them. The CDR3 totals 15 residues. The CDR3 DNA is TGTGCCAGCAGCCCGGGGACGGCGACCTACAATGAGCAGTTCTTC. Its protein product is CASSPGTATYNEQFF.

The chain links TRBV6-5 to TRBJ2-2; no definite D call. The germline CDR1 and CDR2 sequences are MNHEY and SVGAGI. The CDR3 length is 13 residues. Trimming stripped 7 bases from V and 1 base from J, with 7 bases between. The chain's CDR3 is CASTFGNTGELFF. In DNA, the CDR3 is TGTGCCAGCACCTTCGGGAACACCGGGGAGCTGTTTTTT.

The chain recombines TRBV13 with TRBJ2-3; 9 nucleotides line up with TRBD2. CDR1 is PRHDT, CDR2 FYEKMQ, per germline (reference sequence). The CDR3 consists of 15 residues. V shed 5 bases and J 2 bases; nucleotides not matched to a gene: 5. This CDR3 is CASSLSGGVTDTQYF. The CDR3 DNA follows: TGTGCCAGCAGCCTTAGCGGGGGAGTCACAGATACGCAGTATTTT.

J is TRBJ1-5 and V is TRBV7-9, with TRBD1 matching 7 bases. The CDR3 has 14 residues. J lost 7 bases, V lost 5 bases, and 8 bases had no gene match. Germline CDR1 SEHNR, CDR2 FQNEAQ (reference sequence). CDR3 in amino acids: CASSLQGTSQPQHF. CDR3 nucleotides: TGTGCCAGCAGCCTACAGGGGACCAGCCAGCCCCAGCATTTT.

CDR3 amino acids: CSVDDGNYGYTF. The CDR3 coding sequence is TGCAGCGTTGATGACGGCAACTATGGCTACACCTTC. The chain links TRBV29-1 to TRBJ1-2; D is undetermined. Germline CDR1 and CDR2: SQVTM and ANQGSEA. Trimming stripped 3 bases from V and 2 bases from J, with 7 bases between. This CDR3 is built from 12 residues.

The J gene is TRBJ1-1, the V gene TRBV19, with TRBD1 identical over 9 bases. Looked up from germline, CDR1 is LNHDA and CDR2 is SQIVND (reference sequence). The CDR3 sequence is 14 residues long. Germline trimming cut 4 bases from V and 5 bases from J; bases unmatched to any gene: 5. CDR3 coding DNA: TGTGCCAGTAGTAGGGACAGGGAGGGAACTGAAGCTTTCTTT. This codes for CASSRDREGTEAFF.

The chain carries TRBV5-1 and TRBJ2-3, with D uncertain. V gave up 1 base and J gave up 0 bases, with 12 bases separating them. This CDR3 region has 16 residues. CDR1 and CDR2 (germline): SGHRS, YFSETQ. The CDR3 region is CASSLYGRTSTDTQYF. The DNA for the CDR3 is TGCGCCAGCAGCTTGTATGGACGTACCAGCACAGATACGCAGTATTTT.

The chain couples TRBV5-1 to TRBJ1-1; a weak D match, TRBD1 (5 bases). Germline CDR1 and CDR2: SGHRS and YFSETQ. V dropped 0 bases and J dropped 0 bases, with 18 bases sitting between them. This CDR3 is built from 18 residues. The CDR3 region is CASSLVGSPGTLNTEAFF. The CDR3 DNA is TGCGCCAGCAGCTTGGTTGGTTCCCCAGGGACGCTGAACACTGAAGCTTTCTTT.

The genes are TRBV28 and TRBJ2-2, with a tentative D call TRBD1 (6 bases). This CDR3 region has 12 residues. Germline CDR1 is MDHEN and CDR2 is SYDVKM. Trimming took 10 bases from V and 4 from J, leaving 10 bases between them. The CDR3 DNA is TGTGCCACCCGGGACATCACCGGGGAGCTGTTTTTT. Its protein product is CATRDITGELFF.

This clone rates as medium-sized (0.01 to 0.1%). V is TRBV7-2 and J is TRBJ1-1; D is possibly TRBD1 (5 bases). CDR3 length equals 16 residues. CDR1 is SGHTA and CDR2 is FQGNSA in the germline V gene. With 2 bases removed from V and 3 bases from J, the gap between germline ends came to 16 bases. This CDR3 is CASSLRAGPSDTEAFF. The DNA for the CDR3 is TGTGCCAGCAGCTTAAGGGCAGGGCCGTCGGACACTGAAGCTTTCTTT.

The chain is built from TRBV4-1 and TRBJ2-7; 7 bases are a match to TRBD1. There are 15 residues in the CDR3. Trimming took 8 bases from V and 0 from J; bases not matched to a gene: 10. CDR1 is MGHRA and CDR2 is YSYEKL in the germline V gene. The CDR3 loop reads CASGLRDSASYEQYF. As DNA, the CDR3 is TGCGCCAGCGGTCTCCGGGACAGTGCCTCCTACGAGCAGTACTTC.

J is TRBJ2-1 and V is TRBV5-6, with a weak D call TRBD2 (5 bases). V dropped 4 bases and J dropped 6 bases, with 11 bases sitting between them. Germline CDR1 SGHDT, CDR2 YYEEEE. The CDR3 sequence is 13 residues long. The CDR3 protein is CASSAGRGNEQFF. DNA of the CDR3: TGTGCCAGCAGCGCGGGCCGGGGCAATGAGCAGTTCTTC.

This chain's CDR3 is CASSLFVGGYAGELFF. Here the CDR3 DNA reads TGCGCCAGCAGCTTGTTTGTGGGGGGCTACGCCGGGGAGCTGTTTTTT. The V call is TRBV5-1, the J call TRBJ2-2, with D possibly being TRBD1 or TRBD2 (6 bases each). The CDR3 totals 16 residues. Trimming stripped 1 base from V and 6 bases from J, with 16 bases between. The germline gives CDR1 SGHRS, CDR2 YFSETQ.

The CDR3 loop reads CASSIGTASNQPQHF. CDR3 nucleotides: TGTGCCAGTAGTATAGGGACAGCTAGCAATCAGCCCCAGCATTTT. The chain employs TRBV19 and TRBJ1-5; maybe TRBD1 (6 bases). V lost 1 base and J 0 bases, leaving 7 bases between the germline ends. The CDR3 extends over 15 amino acids. The V gene's germline CDR1 is LNHDA and CDR2 SQIVND (reference sequence).

CDR3 residues: CASSRTGGYGYTF. CDR3 DNA sequence: TGTGCCAGCAGCCGGACAGGGGGATATGGCTACACCTTC. The rearrangement uses TRBV6-5 and TRBJ1-2; 10 positions agree with TRBD1. V shed 6 bases and J 5 bases; nucleotides not matched to a gene: 3. From germline, CDR1 is MNHEY and CDR2 SVGAGI. CDR3 length equals 13 residues.

This chain uses TRBV5-6 with TRBJ1-2; TRBD1 is a possible D gene (5 bases). The CDR3 loop spans 15 amino acids. V shed 0 bases and J shed 1 base, with 10 bases lying between them. Germline V gene lookup returns CDR1 SGHDT and CDR2 YYEEEE. The CDR3, as DNA: TGTGCCAGCAGCTTGGACAGGCTCTATAACTATGGCTACACCTTC. Amino acid sequence: CASSLDRLYNYGYTF.

This sequence joins TRBV6-5 and TRBJ1-1; D perhaps matches TRBD1 (5 bases). Trimming pared 6 bases from V and 5 bases from J, leaving 13 bases between. The CDR3 runs to 13 residues. The germline CDR1 and CDR2 sequences are MNHEY and SVGAGI. DNA for the CDR3: TGTGCCAGCAGCCCGTCTGGGGGGACTGAAGCTTTCTTT. It specifies CASSPSGGTEAFF.

J is TRBJ2-7 and V is TRBV11-2; D may be TRBD1 or TRBD2 (5 bases each). The CDR3 totals 15 residues. The germline V gene encodes CDR1 SGHAT and CDR2 FQNNGV. Trimming pared 5 bases from V and 3 bases from J, leaving 17 bases between. The CDR3 DNA is TGTGCCAGCAGCCCACTGACGGGACGGTACTACGAGCAGTACTTC. Its translation is CASSPLTGRYYEQYF.

V is TRBV7-6 and J is TRBJ1-6, with D maybe TRBD1 (6 bases). CDR3 size: 15 residues. V dropped 5 bases and J dropped 6 bases, with 14 bases sitting between them. Germline assignment: CDR1 SGHVS and CDR2 FNYEAQ. For the CDR3, the DNA is TGTGCCAGCAGCCGGTGGGGGCCCGGTAATTCACCCCTCCACTTT. It codes for CASSRWGPGNSPLHF.

This clone was picked up a small number of times. The chain links TRBV4-2 to TRBJ1-1; D not resolved. The CDR3 spans 16 residues. Germline V CDR1 and CDR2: LGHNA, YNFKEQ. Trimming removed 0 bases at V and 1 base at J, with 12 bases between. The chain's CDR3 is CASSQEATPGNTEAFF. CDR3 bases: TGTGCCAGCAGCCAAGAGGCCACCCCGGGGAACACTGAAGCTTTCTTT.

J is TRBJ2-1 and V is TRBV7-9, with 10 positions matching TRBD2. The CDR3 runs 16 residues. From germline, CDR1 is SEHNR and CDR2 FQNEAQ (reference sequence). The V segment lost 3 bases and the J segment 0 bases; nucleotides outside the gene matches: 2. Here the CDR3 reads CASSFSGGFSYNEQFF. DNA for the CDR3: TGTGCCAGCAGCTTTAGCGGGGGGTTCTCCTACAATGAGCAGTTCTTC. Looking up the rest from reference TRBV7-9 and TRBJ2-1 gives the full variable domain: DTGVSQNPRHKITKRGQNVTFRCDPISEHNRLYWYRQTLGQGPEFLTYFQNEAQLEKSRLLSDRFSAERPKGSFSTLEIQRTEQGDSAMYLCASSFSGGFSYNEQFFGPGTRLTVL.

The CDR3 region has the DNA TGTGCCTGGAGCCCAGGGATATTCGGGCACGGGGAGCTGTTTTTT. Its protein product is CAWSPGIFGHGELFF. The V and J genes are TRBV30 and TRBJ2-2; tentatively, D is TRBD1 (5 bases). Germline lookup yields CDR1 GTSNPN and CDR2 SVGIG (reference sequence). The length of the CDR3 is 15 residues. Trimming left V 3 bases short and J 7 bases short, with 18 bases between.